The 32 T cell receptor beta chains listed next were all sequenced from one sample in a study of response to subunit inactivated influenza vaccine. TCRdb re-derived calls from the RT-PCR reads in MiXCR, one entry per CDR3 protein. This sample has almost 600,000 distinct CDR3 sequences, with 14% found just once. Sequenced material: PBMCs from blood, taken 11 to 12 days after vaccination. The source is a man in his fifties or sixties who received an inactivated influenza vaccine.

In its sample, this clonotype was seen a few times. The genes are TRBV29-1 and TRBJ2-4; 8 nucleotides line up with TRBD2. V lost 1 base and J lost 6; bases outside the gene matches: 11. The CDR3 is made up of 16 amino acids. The germline V gene has CDR1 SQVTM and CDR2 ANQGSEA. CDR3 nucleotide sequence: TGCAGCGTTGAAGGAGGAGCGGGAGATGGAGGAAACATTCAGTACTTC. Protein product: CSVEGGAGDGGNIQYF. Looking up the rest from reference TRBV29-1 and TRBJ2-4 gives the full variable domain: SAVISQKPSRDICQRGTSLTIQCQVDSQVTMMFWYRQQPGQSLTLIATANQGSEATYESGFVIDKFPISRPNLTFSTLTVSNMSPEDSSIYLCSVEGGAGDGGNIQYFGAGTRLSVL.

V gene TRBV20-1 combines with J gene TRBJ2-7, with D maybe TRBD2 (6 bases). V was clipped by 7 bases and J by 4 bases, with 14 bases between them. The CDR3 sequence is 12 residues long. CDR1 DFQATT and CDR2 SNEGSKA come from the germline V gene (reference sequence). CDR3 DNA: TGCAGTGTCCAGGAGGGCCGGTACGAGCAGTACTTC. This encodes CSVQEGRYEQYF.

The CDR3 here is CATSRDRGSLDEQFF. The CDR3 bases are TGTGCCACCAGCAGGGACAGGGGCAGCTTGGATGAGCAGTTCTTC. V usage is TRBV15 and J usage is TRBJ2-1; 9 nucleotides agree with TRBD1. Trimming took 3 bases from V and 8 from J; bases not matched to a gene: 8. CDR3 size: 15 residues. CDR1 LNHNV and CDR2 YYDKDF come from the germline V gene (reference sequence).

Concerning this clonotype: At one of its ends the junction is not consistent with the germline gene, which may arise from a read error. V gene TRBV20-1 combines with J gene TRBJ2-3; no firm D call. Germline V CDR1 and CDR2: DFQATT, SNEGSKA (reference sequence). The CDR3 loop spans 12 amino acids. Here the CDR3 reads CSAGGRTDTKYF. In DNA, the CDR3 is TGCAGTGCCGGTGGTCGCACAGATACGAAGTATTTT.

The chain uses TRBV6-2 or TRBV6-3 and TRBJ2-7; TRBD1 might be the D (6 bases). V shed 6 bases and J shed 6 bases, with 18 bases lying between them. CDR3 size: 14 residues. Germline V CDR1 and CDR2: MNHEY, SVGEGT. The CDR3 coding sequence is TGTGCCAGCAGCCCCCAATTGGGGGCCCTCGAGCAGTACTTC. This gives the protein CASSPQLGALEQYF.

This clonotype came up a few times. The rearrangement links TRBV29-1 to TRBJ2-7; TRBD1 is a possible D gene (6 bases). Germline-derived CDR1 and CDR2 are SQVTM and ANQGSEA. V lost 2 bases, J lost 0 bases, and 17 bases lay in between. The CDR3 is made up of 16 amino acids. DNA of the CDR3: TGCAGCGTTGAAACTGTAGAAGGACAGTCCTCCTACGAGCAGTACTTC. Residues: CSVETVEGQSSYEQYF.

This chain uses TRBV6-5 with TRBJ2-7; D not resolved. The germline gives CDR1 MNHEY, CDR2 SVGAGI. V was cut by 2 bases and J by 3 bases, with 11 bases left in between. The CDR3 has 14 residues. The CDR3: CASSYQQKNYEQYF. CDR3 DNA: TGTGCCAGCAGTTACCAACAGAAAAACTACGAGCAGTACTTC.

This chain links TRBV5-5 with TRBJ2-7; D is perhaps TRBD1 (6 bases). Trimming left V 4 bases short and J 3 bases short, with 14 bases between. CDR1 is SGHKS and CDR2 is YYEKEE in the germline V gene (reference sequence). CDR3 length: 14 amino acids. The CDR3: CASSRVGQHYEQYF. CDR3 DNA: TGTGCCAGCAGCCGAGTCGGACAGCACTACGAGCAGTACTTC.

This rearrangement joins TRBV5-6 to TRBJ1-2; maybe TRBD1 (6 bases). The CDR3 totals 15 residues. V gave up 0 bases and J gave up 3 bases, with 12 bases separating them. Germline CDR1 and CDR2: SGHDT and YYEEEE. CDR3 bases: TGTGCCAGCAGCTTGGTCGGCAGGGGTTACTATGGCTACACCTTC. Translating it yields CASSLVGRGYYGYTF.

The V and J genes are TRBV15 and TRBJ2-5; 8 bases agree with TRBD2. Germline CDR1 LNHNV, CDR2 YYDKDF (reference sequence). The junction had 3 bases not matched to a gene; V was cut back by 1 base and J by 2 bases. The CDR3 consists of 15 residues. The CDR3: CATSRAGLGQETQYF. For the CDR3, the DNA is TGTGCCACCAGCAGAGCGGGACTAGGGCAAGAGACCCAGTACTTC.

This clonotype was found a few times. The V and J genes are TRBV9 and TRBJ2-1; TRBD1 or TRBD2 may be the D gene (5 bases each). Germline values: CDR1 SGDLS, CDR2 YYNGEE. V lost 0 bases and J lost 7, with 14 bases in between. This CDR3 spans 15 amino acids. CDR3 protein: CASSVAEGLVNEQFF. As DNA, the CDR3 is TGTGCCAGCAGCGTAGCAGAGGGGCTGGTGAATGAGCAGTTCTTC.

V usage is TRBV20-1 and J usage is TRBJ2-3; D may be TRBD2 (7 bases). The CDR3 loop spans 12 amino acids. Germline values: CDR1 DFQATT, CDR2 SNEGSKA (reference sequence). V lost 2 bases and J 13 bases, leaving 16 bases between the germline ends. The CDR3, as DNA: TGCAGTGCTAGAATTACAGGGACTATTGAGTATTTT. As protein: CSARITGTIEYF.

The CDR3 DNA is TGTGCCAGCAGTCACCCTCAGGGAAATAAGTACTTC. Protein product: CASSHPQGNKYF. The chain recombines TRBV12-3 or TRBV12-4 with TRBJ2-5; possibly TRBD1 for D (5 bases). This CDR3 region has 12 residues. V lost 5 bases and J 12 bases, leaving 16 bases between the germline ends.

A few counts support this clonotype. V usage is TRBV6-1 and J usage is TRBJ2-1, with 13 nucleotides matching TRBD2. J was trimmed by 9 bases and V by 9 bases; bases with no gene match: 11. Per germline, CDR1 MNHNS and CDR2 SASEGT. This CDR3 contains 15 residues. The CDR3 bases are TGTGCCAGTCGGATTGGACTAGCGGGAGTTGGTGAGCAGTTCTTC. This encodes CASRIGLAGVGEQFF.

This clonotype was detected a few times. This sequence joins TRBV7-2 and TRBJ1-5, with D unresolved. CDR3 size: 13 residues. The germline CDR1 and CDR2 sequences are SGHTA and FQGNSA. V shed 3 bases and J shed 1 base, with 4 bases lying between them. The CDR3 loop is CASSFRSNQPQHF. The CDR3 DNA is TGTGCCAGCAGCTTCCGAAGCAATCAGCCCCAGCATTTT.

This chain joins TRBV29-1 and TRBJ2-3; no firm D call. The germline V gene encodes CDR1 SQVTM and CDR2 ANQGSEA. CDR3 length equals 12 residues. Deletions cut 4 bases from V and 3 bases from J, with 8 bases between. CDR3 in DNA: TGCAGCGTTGCGTTTCAAACAGATACGCAGTATTTT. Protein sequence: CSVAFQTDTQYF.

CDR3 sequence: CAPPLEEQFF. DNA for the CDR3: TGCGCCCCCCCCCTTGAGGAGCAGTTCTTC. The chain links TRBV4-1 to TRBJ2-1; D call uncertain. The CDR3 sequence is 10 residues long. Germline loops: CDR1 MGHRA, CDR2 YSYEKL. V lost 11 bases to trimming and J lost 10 bases, with 12 bases between them.

This clonotype has a handful of counts. This chain connects TRBV24-1 to TRBJ2-1; TRBD2 matches at 9 bases. The germline CDR1 and CDR2 sequences are KGHDR and SFDVKD. The CDR3 loop spans 16 amino acids. J was trimmed by 2 bases and V by 4 bases; bases with no gene match: 5. The CDR3 protein is CATSDPRGGAYNEQFF. The CDR3 region has the DNA TGTGCCACCAGTGACCCCCGCGGGGGGGCCTACAATGAGCAGTTCTTC.

The chain links TRBV12-2 to TRBJ1-6; TRBD1 is the table's D call, not checked against the DNA. TRBV12-2 is deemed a pseudogene. The CDR3 contains 20 residues. The CDR3 here is CASRSRRRDKIYMSDSPLHF. CDR3 nucleotides: TGTGCAAGTCGCTCCAGGAGGCGGGACAAAATATATATGTCGGATTCACCCCTCCACTTT.

This clonotype was observed a handful of times. This rearrangement joins TRBV7-2 to TRBJ1-5, with a possible D match to TRBD1 (6 bases). Germline values: CDR1 SGHTA, CDR2 FQGNSA. Deletions cut 5 bases from V and 6 bases from J, with 11 bases between. The CDR3 loop spans 13 amino acids. This CDR3 is CASSVTQGQPQHF. DNA for the CDR3: TGTGCCAGCAGCGTAACACAGGGTCAGCCCCAGCATTTT.

This clonotype was observed a few times. This chain connects TRBV30 to TRBJ1-5, with 8 positions matching TRBD1. J was trimmed by 2 bases and V by 4 bases; bases with no gene match: 4. Germline V gene data show CDR1 as GTSNPN and CDR2 as SVGIG (reference sequence). The CDR3 loop spans 14 amino acids. This chain's CDR3 is CAWTGGLGNQPQHF. In nucleotides, the CDR3 is TGTGCCTGGACAGGGGGCTTGGGCAATCAGCCCCAGCATTTT.

This clonotype has more than one count but fewer than ten. The rearrangement uses TRBV3-1 and TRBJ2-1; 8 nucleotides line up with TRBD2. Looked up from germline, CDR1 is LGHDT and CDR2 is YNNKEL (reference sequence). The V segment lost 8 bases and the J segment 3 bases; nucleotides outside the gene matches: 9. There are 15 residues in the CDR3. CDR3 region: CASCSGGAYYNEQFF. In DNA form, the CDR3 reads TGTGCCAGCTGCTCGGGGGGGGCCTACTACAATGAGCAGTTCTTC.

The rearrangement joins TRBV7-8 to TRBJ1-1; D gene unclear. CDR1 and CDR2 from the germline V gene are SGHVS and FQNEAQ. The ends were cut back, 4 bases at V and 11 bases at J, with 11 bases in the middle. This CDR3 comprises 11 residues. The CDR3 coding sequence is TGTGCCAGCAGCTCCGGAATACGGGCTTTCTTT. Translated: CASSSGIRAFF.

The chain couples TRBV20-1 to TRBJ2-3; TRBD1 is a possible D gene (5 bases). With 2 bases removed from V and 0 bases from J, the gap between germline ends came to 12 bases. This CDR3 is built from 15 residues. Germline-derived CDR1 and CDR2 are DFQATT and SNEGSKA (reference sequence). The CDR3 DNA is TGCAGTGCTAGACAACAGGTATCTAGCACAGATACGCAGTATTTT. This gives the protein CSARQQVSSTDTQYF.

This clonotype was observed a handful of times. The CDR3 coding sequence is TGTGCCAGCAGTTTCGCGCGGGGTGGGAATCACGCAGATACGCAGTATTTT. Residues: CASSFARGGNHADTQYF. The V call is TRBV5-5, the J call TRBJ2-3, with a tentative D call TRBD2 (6 bases). CDR1 and CDR2 from the germline V gene are SGHKS and YYEKEE (reference sequence). Trimming stripped 5 bases from V and 4 bases from J, with 23 bases between. This CDR3 region has 17 residues.

The chain joins TRBV25-1 to TRBJ2-6, with 7 bases that match TRBD1. Germline V gene data show CDR1 as MGHDK and CDR2 as SYGVNS. The CDR3 covers 19 residues. The trim removed 4 bases at V and 0 bases at J, leaving 12 bases unmatched. The CDR3 loop reads CASSVYGQGVLSGANVLTF. CDR3 sequence (DNA): TGTGCCAGCAGTGTTTATGGGCAGGGGGTGCTCTCTGGGGCCAACGTCCTGACTTTC.

The chain employs TRBV9 and TRBJ1-1, with a possible D match to TRBD1 (6 bases). Germline V gives CDR1 SGDLS, CDR2 YYNGEE. The CDR3 totals 14 residues. V was pared by 1 base and J by 0 bases, with 7 bases between. The CDR3 here is CASSVSGVNTEAFF. The CDR3 coding sequence is TGTGCCAGCAGCGTATCAGGGGTGAACACTGAAGCTTTCTTT.

Details on this clonotype: Given a much more abundant clone one base away, this may be a read error. This chain connects TRBV12-3 or TRBV12-4 to TRBJ1-1; D might be TRBD1 (5 bases). This CDR3 has 15 amino acids. Trimming pared 5 bases from V and 3 bases from J, leaving 16 bases between. CDR3 region: CASSIPGRKDTEAFF. The CDR3 DNA sequence: TGTGCCAGCAGTATACCAGGGAGGAAAGACACTGAAGCTTTCTTT.

The chain joins TRBV7-8 to TRBJ1-2, with TRBD1 identical over 7 bases. The CDR3 runs to 14 residues. The ends lost 4 bases at V and 4 bases at J; junction bases unmatched: 6. CDR1 is SGHVS, CDR2 FQNEAQ, per germline. The CDR3 here is CASSSRDSLYGYTF. The DNA for the CDR3 is TGTGCCAGCAGCTCCCGGGACAGCCTCTATGGCTACACCTTC.

The V call is TRBV4-3, the J call TRBJ1-6; D is undetermined. The length of the CDR3 is 17 residues. V lost 0 bases and J lost 9, with 18 bases in between. The germline gives CDR1 LGHNA, CDR2 YSLEER. In DNA, the CDR3 is TGCGCCAGCAGCCAAGATGTAGGCACGGCTCTCGTTTCACCCCTCCACTTT. Protein: CASSQDVGTALVSPLHF.

The chain links TRBV28 to TRBJ2-7, with 9 bases fitting TRBD1. V shed 6 bases and J 0 bases; nucleotides not matched to a gene: 6. CDR1 and CDR2 (germline): MDHEN, SYDVKM. CDR3 length: 15 amino acids. The DNA of the CDR3 is TGTGCCAGCAGCGGACAGGGGCCGAACTCCTACGAGCAGTACTTC. It is translated as CASSGQGPNSYEQYF.

This clonotype has only a few counts. The rearrangement uses TRBV4-2 and TRBJ2-5, with D perhaps matching TRBD1 (6 bases). V dropped 0 bases and J dropped 5 bases, with 16 bases sitting between them. This CDR3 has 16 residues. Germline CDR1 is LGHNA and CDR2 is YNFKEQ. For the CDR3, the DNA is TGTGCCAGCAGCCAAGACCTCGGGACACCCCTTGAGACCCAGTACTTC. Its translation: CASSQDLGTPLETQYF.